This T cell receptor beta chain was obtained from a study of PD-1 blockade in classical Hodgkin lymphoma. Sequencing was performed with immunoSEQ multiplex PCR; in TCRdb, only in-frame clones are kept and a portion is missing. The table lists 90,000 to 100,000 clones, 81% of them singletons. Each of the patients experienced relapse following autologous stem cell transplantation, and their brentuximab vedotin exposure differed. V was clipped by 2 bases and J by 5 bases, with 18 bases between them. The CDR3 totals 17 residues. Germline CDR1 and CDR2: SEHNR and FQNEAQ (reference sequence). The sequencing used peripheral blood mononuclear cells (PBMCs), collected before the second cycle of nivolumab. This chain joins TRBV7-9 and TRBJ2-2; maybe TRBD1 (5 bases). This clonotype was obtained from a human donor with classical Hodgkin lymphoma. The CDR3 DNA sequence: TGTGCCAGCAGCTTATTCATAACGCAGGGTTTGACCGGGGAGCTGTTTTTT. Translation gives CASSLFITQGLTGELFF.